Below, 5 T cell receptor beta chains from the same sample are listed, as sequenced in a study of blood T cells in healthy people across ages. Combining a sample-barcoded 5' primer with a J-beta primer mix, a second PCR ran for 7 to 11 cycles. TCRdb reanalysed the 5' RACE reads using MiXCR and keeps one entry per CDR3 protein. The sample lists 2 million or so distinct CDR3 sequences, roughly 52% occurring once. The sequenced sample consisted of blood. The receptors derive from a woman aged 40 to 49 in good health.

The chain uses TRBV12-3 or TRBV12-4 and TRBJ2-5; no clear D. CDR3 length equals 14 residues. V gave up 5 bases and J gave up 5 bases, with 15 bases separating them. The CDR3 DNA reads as TGTGCCAGCAGTCCGGGCCCCGCCGAGGAGACCCAGTACTTC. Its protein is CASSPGPAEETQYF.

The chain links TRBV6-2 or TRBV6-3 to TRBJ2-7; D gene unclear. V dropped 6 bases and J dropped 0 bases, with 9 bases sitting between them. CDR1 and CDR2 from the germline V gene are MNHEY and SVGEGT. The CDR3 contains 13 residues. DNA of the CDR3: TGTGCCAGCAGACGGGCTGCCTCCTACGAGCAGTACTTC. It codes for CASRRAASYEQYF.

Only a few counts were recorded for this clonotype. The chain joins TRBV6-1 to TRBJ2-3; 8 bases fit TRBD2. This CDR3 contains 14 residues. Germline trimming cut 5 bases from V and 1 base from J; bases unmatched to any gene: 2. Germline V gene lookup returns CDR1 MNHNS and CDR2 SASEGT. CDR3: CASSTAGGTDTQYF. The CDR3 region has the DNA TGTGCCAGCAGTACAGCGGGGGGCACAGATACGCAGTATTTT.

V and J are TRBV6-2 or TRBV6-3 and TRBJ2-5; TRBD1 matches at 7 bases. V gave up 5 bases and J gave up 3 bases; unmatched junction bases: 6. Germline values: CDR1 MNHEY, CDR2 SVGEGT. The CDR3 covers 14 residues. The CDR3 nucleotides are TGTGCCAGCAGTGATTCCAGGGGGAAAGAGACCCAGTACTTC. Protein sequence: CASSDSRGKETQYF.

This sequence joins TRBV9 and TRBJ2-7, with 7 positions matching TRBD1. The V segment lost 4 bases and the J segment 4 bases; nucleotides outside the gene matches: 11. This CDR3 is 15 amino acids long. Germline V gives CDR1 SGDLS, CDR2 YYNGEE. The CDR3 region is CASSPRGTVGYEQYF. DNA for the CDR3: TGTGCCAGCAGCCCAAGGGGGACAGTGGGGTACGAGCAGTACTTC.